The 27 T cell receptor beta chains presented below share a single source sample, sequenced in a study of T cell clonality in common variable immunodeficiency. Produced via immunoSEQ multiplex PCR; TCRdb's table is partial and in-frame only. The sample includes roughly 57,000 clones, none of them occurring once. The sequenced sample was peripheral blood mononuclear cells. These receptors originate from a person aged 18-69 years in good health.

This clone was counted many times. The read finishes 3 residues shy of the CDR3 end, and the germline J gene is used to complete it. The chain carries TRBV13 and TRBJ1-2, with TRBD1 matching 7 bases. The germline CDR1 and CDR2 sequences are PRHDT and FYEKMQ (reference sequence). This CDR3 is 14 amino acids long. J gave up 4 bases and V 5 bases, and 7 bases lay outside the gene matches. The sequenced CDR3 bases are TGTGCCAGCAGCCTCTGGGACAGCCCCTATGGC. Residues: CASSLWDSPYG. The whole CDR3 region reads CASSLWDSPYGYTF.

This clone has ten or more counts. The read gets to within 3 residues of the CDR3 end, and the germline J gene fills in the rest. The chain carries TRBV19 and TRBJ2-7; 9 bases are shared with TRBD2. The germline gives CDR1 LNHDA, CDR2 SQIVND (reference sequence). The CDR3 has 15 amino acids. V trimming: 4 bases; J trimming: 5 bases; junction bases outside the gene matches: 9. The CDR3 reads CASSTLAGVVDEQYF. CDR3 DNA, as far as it was read: TGTGCCAGTAGTACCTTAGCGGGAGTGGTCGACGAG. The entire variable domain, with the rest obtained from reference TRBV19 and TRBJ2-7, is as follows: DGGITQSPKYLFRKEGQNVTLSCEQNLNHDAMYWYRQDPGQGLRLIYYSQIVNDFQKGDIAEGYSVSREKKESFPLTVTSAQKNPTAFYLCASSTLAGVVDEQYFGPGTRLTVT.

This clone was counted at least ten times. The junction departs from the called germline gene at one end, perhaps through a read error. The read gets to within 3 residues of the CDR3 end, and the germline J gene fills in the rest. V and J are TRBV4-2 and TRBJ2-1; unclear D gene. This CDR3 region has 13 residues. Germline lookup yields CDR1 LGHNA and CDR2 YNFKEQ. The sequenced part of the CDR3 DNA is TGCGCCAGCAGCCAAGGTGCCAGCAATGAG. This sequence encodes CASSQGASNE. The CDR3 in its entirety is CASSQGASNEQFF.

The sample holds many counts of this clone. The read is 3 residues too short to cover the CDR3 end, so that end is filled in from the germline J gene. This chain connects TRBV5-6 to TRBJ2-3; 8 bases align to TRBD2. The V segment lost 2 bases and the J segment 1 base; nucleotides outside the gene matches: 0. CDR3 length equals 14 residues. The germline gives CDR1 SGHDT, CDR2 YYEEEE. The chain's CDR3 is CASSLAGGTDTQYF. CDR3 DNA, as far as it was read: TGTGCCAGCAGCTTAGCGGGAGGCACAGATACG.

This clone was picked up many times. CDR3 in amino acids: CSARDETRGGQETQYF. CDR3 bases read: TGCAGTGCTAGAGATGAGACTAGAGGCGGACAAGAGACG. The genes are TRBV20-1 and TRBJ2-3; possible D gene TRBD2, 6 bases. The read ends 3 residues early relative to the CDR3; the germline J gene fills the gap. Germline CDR1 is DFQATT and CDR2 is SNEGSKA (reference sequence). The CDR3 is made up of 16 amino acids.

The table lists this clone with many counts. Read sequence stops 3 residues before the CDR3 end, and the germline J gene provides the missing end. The rearrangement links TRBV20-1 to TRBJ2-1, with TRBD2 matching 8 bases. V lost 4 bases, J lost 9 bases, and 17 bases stayed unmatched. The germline gives CDR1 DFQATT, CDR2 SNEGSKA (reference sequence). The CDR3 contains 16 residues. This chain's CDR3 is CSAKRGGLEYSPEQFF. CDR3 DNA (partial): TGCAGTGCTAAAAGAGGGGGACTAGAATATTCCCCTGAG.

This clone was counted ten times or more. The read ends 3 residues shy of where the CDR3 ends; the end is completed using the germline J gene. The V gene is TRBV12-3 or TRBV12-4, the J gene TRBJ2-5; 7 nucleotides match TRBD2. With 5 bases clipped from V and 2 bases from J, the junction kept 5 bases outside the gene matches. The CDR3 sequence is 14 residues long. CDR3 DNA (partial): TGTGCCAGCAGTACCGGGACTACACAAGAGACC. This codes for CASSTGTTQET. From start to end, the CDR3 is CASSTGTTQETQYF.

This clone was observed at least ten times. CDR3: CASSLVGAEQFF. Incomplete CDR3 DNA: TGTGCCAGCAGCTTAGTGGGGGCTGAG. J is TRBJ2-1 and V is TRBV7-9; D perhaps matches TRBD1 (6 bases). The observed sequence ends 3 residues before the CDR3 terminus, with the missing tail filled in from the germline J gene. Germline values: CDR1 SEHNR, CDR2 FQNEAQ (reference sequence). This CDR3 has 12 amino acids. Trimming removed 1 base from V and 9 bases from J, with 7 bases in between.

In its sample, this clone was seen many times. With the read ending 3 residues before the CDR3 end, the germline J gene is used to fill in that end. This chain links TRBV5-1 with TRBJ1-2; D is uncertain. V was pared by 0 bases and J by 0 bases, with 9 bases between. The CDR3 contains 15 residues. Germline CDR1 and CDR2: SGHRS and YFSETQ. This chain's CDR3 is CASSLADLSNYGYTF. CDR3 DNA, as far as it was read: TGCGCCAGCAGCTTGGCAGACTTATCTAACTATGGC.

In this sample, this clone turned up many times. The CDR3 extends 3 residues past the end of the read, so its final part is completed from the germline J gene. The chain links TRBV7-2 to TRBJ2-2; 7 bases map to TRBD2. With 5 bases clipped from V and 5 bases from J, the junction kept 8 bases outside the gene matches. Germline CDR1 reads SGHTA; CDR2 reads FQGNSA. This CDR3 region has 15 residues. CDR3 DNA (partial): TGTGCCAGCAGCCCTAGGACTAGTTGGACCGGGGAG. Its protein product is CASSPRTSWTGE. The CDR3 in full is CASSPRTSWTGELFF.

This clone was seen repeatedly, ten times or more. The CDR3 end falls 3 residues outside the read, so it is completed with the germline J gene. This chain joins TRBV20-1 and TRBJ2-3; D might be TRBD2 (5 bases). Germline CDR1 and CDR2: DFQATT and SNEGSKA (reference sequence). V was clipped by 2 bases and J by 2 bases, with 14 bases between them. The CDR3 runs to 15 residues. Partial CDR3 DNA: TGCAGTGCTAGATCAACCGAGGGTGACACAGATACG. This translates into CSARSTEGDTDT. The whole CDR3 sequence reads CSARSTEGDTDTQYF.

This clone was recorded many times. The CDR3 end is not reached by the read, which stops 3 residues before it; the germline J gene fills it in. The rearrangement uses TRBV20-1 and TRBJ2-7; the match to TRBD2 covers 8 bases. Germline V gives CDR1 DFQATT, CDR2 SNEGSKA (reference sequence). V shed 4 bases and J 2 bases; nucleotides not matched to a gene: 7. CDR3 length: 14 residues. The CDR3 bases that were read are TGCAGTGCTAACCGACTAGCGAGTACCTACGAG. Protein: CSANRLASTYE. The full CDR3 protein reads CSANRLASTYEQYF.

To note about this clone: The sequenced fragment ends 3 residues before the CDR3 boundary, so the rest is inferred from the germline J gene. This chain connects TRBV5-1 to TRBJ1-1; the match to TRBD1 covers 7 bases. CDR1 and CDR2 (germline): SGHRS, YFSETQ. The length of the CDR3 is 14 residues. CDR3 protein: CASSLEGAGETAFF. Incomplete CDR3 DNA: TGCGCCAGCAGCTTGGAGGGGGCCGGGGAGACA.

As for this clone: Possible read error: a much larger clone is one base away. Read coverage stops 3 residues before the CDR3 terminus; the germline J gene supplies the remainder. Other DNA sequences in the same sample also yield this CDR3. The V gene is TRBV7-9, the J gene TRBJ1-1; possible D gene TRBD1, 5 bases. Germline assignment: CDR1 SEHNR and CDR2 FQNEAQ (reference sequence). The CDR3 sequence is 12 residues long. The CDR3 here is CASSLAREIAFF. The sequenced part of the CDR3 DNA is TGTGCCAGCAGCTTAGCCAGGGAAATA.

This clone was seen at least ten times. The read terminates 3 residues before the CDR3 end, so the remaining end is supplied by the germline J gene. This chain links TRBV5-4 with TRBJ2-1; perhaps TRBD1 as D (6 bases). Trimming shortened V by 4 bases and J by 5 bases, and 13 bases separated the two germline ends. The CDR3 loop spans 14 amino acids. The germline V gene has CDR1 SGHNT and CDR2 YYREEE (reference sequence). Partial CDR3 DNA: TGTGCCAGCAGCCCCGGGACATTCAACAATGAG. It is translated as CASSPGTFNNE. The CDR3 in its entirety is CASSPGTFNNEQFF.

This clone showed up many times. The read stops 3 residues short of the end of the CDR3; the missing end is completed from the germline J gene. The chain links TRBV30 to TRBJ1-2; 7 bases fit TRBD1. The CDR3 is 12 residues long. Germline loops: CDR1 GTSNPN, CDR2 SVGIG (reference sequence). The CDR3 here is CAWSVDRVGYTF. The sequenced part of the CDR3 DNA is TGTGCCTGGAGTGTAGACAGGGTAGGC.

This clone has ten or more counts. The read halts 3 residues ahead of the CDR3 end, with the missing end drawn from the germline J gene. The genes are TRBV9 and TRBJ1-3; D uncertain. Trimming took 0 bases from V and 8 from J, leaving 15 bases between them. Germline CDR1 reads SGDLS; CDR2 reads YYNGEE. This CDR3 has 15 amino acids. This CDR3 reads CASSVGKGLHDTIYF. The CDR3 DNA, read in part, is TGTGCCAGCAGCGTAGGGAAAGGGTTGCACGACACC.

This clone came up many times. The missing CDR3 end, 3 residues past where the read stops, is filled in from the germline J gene. The chain recombines TRBV6-1 with TRBJ2-5; 7 nucleotides line up with TRBD2. CDR1 and CDR2 (germline): MNHNS, SASEGT. This CDR3 spans 14 amino acids. The J segment lost 2 bases and the V segment lost 4 bases, leaving 4 bases of the junction unmatched. Partial CDR3 DNA: TGTGCCAGCAGTGCCCTAGCGGATCAAGAGACC. It translates to CASSALADQET. The entire CDR3 reads CASSALADQETQYF.

Ten or more counts support this clone. The junction and the germline gene differ at one end; a read error may be behind it. CDR3 residues: CASRGGREGNSPLHF. CDR3 DNA (partial): TGCGCCAGCAGGGGGGGTAGGGAGGGTAATTCACCC. The chain couples TRBV4-2 to TRBJ1-6; 7 positions match TRBD1. With the read ending 3 residues before the CDR3 end, the germline J gene is used to fill in that end. The germline CDR1 and CDR2 sequences are LGHNA and YNFKEQ. The CDR3 sequence is 15 residues long.

Comment on this clone: Germline and junction disagree at one end, which may indicate a read error. The read gets to within 3 residues of the CDR3 end, and the germline J gene fills in the rest. Other DNA variants within this sample encode the same CDR3. The chain combines TRBV10-2 with TRBJ1-3, with D possibly matching TRBD1 (5 bases). This CDR3 comprises 15 residues. Germline CDR1 WSHSY, CDR2 SAAADI. CDR3 in amino acids: CATQVFPSSGNTIYF. The part of the CDR3 DNA that was read is TGCGCCACACAGGTCTTCCCGAGCTCTGGAAACACA.

This clone was counted at least ten times. This chain's CDR3 is CASSGGQGAETQYF. Partial CDR3 DNA: TGCGCCAGCAGCGGGGGACAGGGGGCAGAGACC. The chain recombines TRBV5-1 with TRBJ2-5; 12 bases line up with TRBD1. The read ends 3 residues before the CDR3 terminus; that terminus is restored from the germline J gene. The CDR3 loop spans 14 amino acids. Trimming at V came to 4 bases and at J to 4 bases, leaving 2 bases not matched to a gene. CDR1 and CDR2 (germline): SGHRS, YFSETQ.

This clone appeared many times. The CDR3 extends 3 residues past the end of the read, so its final part is completed from the germline J gene. The gene calls are TRBV7-2 and TRBJ2-2; TRBD2 matches 8 bases. V trimming: 6 bases; J trimming: 1 base; junction bases outside the gene matches: 4. The germline V gene encodes CDR1 SGHTA and CDR2 FQGNSA. CDR3 size: 15 residues. Partial CDR3 DNA: TGTGCCAGCAGTCGGACTAGCCTGAACACCGGGGAG. It encodes CASSRTSLNTGE. The full CDR3 protein reads CASSRTSLNTGELFF.

This clone was detected ten times or more. The CDR3 end lies 3 residues beyond the end of the read and is filled in from the germline J gene. The chain is built from TRBV30 and TRBJ2-1; 14 bases fit TRBD2. The CDR3 runs 15 residues. Losses at the gene ends were 6 bases for V and 9 bases for J; bases not matched to a gene: 10. The V gene's germline CDR1 is GTSNPN and CDR2 SVGIG (reference sequence). The DNA read from the CDR3 is TGTGCCTGCGCCCCGCCGGGACTAGCGGGAGTTGAG. This translates into CACAPPGLAGVE. The whole CDR3 protein is CACAPPGLAGVEQFF.

This clone was seen a handful of times. Read sequence stops 3 residues before the CDR3 end, and the germline J gene provides the missing end. The chain has TRBV7-7 and TRBJ2-2, with 10 bases identical to TRBD1. The CDR3 totals 14 residues. In germline, CDR1 is SSHAT, CDR2 FNYEAQ (reference sequence). The CDR3 loop is CASSRQGANEKLFF. The CDR3 DNA, read in part, is TGTGCCAGCAGCAGACAGGGGGCCAATGAAAAG.

For this clone: The read finishes 3 residues shy of the CDR3 end, and the germline J gene is used to complete it. V gene TRBV19 combines with J gene TRBJ2-3; D not certain. CDR3 length: 13 residues. The germline V gene has CDR1 LNHDA and CDR2 SQIVND (reference sequence). CDR3 bases read: TGTGCCAGTAGTACCCAGTACCAAGAGGCG. The encoded protein is CASSTQYQEA. The complete CDR3 sequence is CASSTQYQEAQYF.

This clone occurred a few times. The observed sequence ends 3 residues before the CDR3 terminus, with the missing tail filled in from the germline J gene. The V call is TRBV5-1, the J call TRBJ1-2; no definite D call. Looked up from germline, CDR1 is SGHRS and CDR2 is YFSETQ. The CDR3 sequence is 14 residues long. V lost 0 bases and J 2 bases, leaving 8 bases between the germline ends. The CDR3 loop is CASSLVGENYGYTF. The CDR3 DNA, read in part, is TGCGCCAGCAGCTTGGTGGGCGAAAACTATGGC.

This clone was recorded many times. With the read ending 3 residues before the CDR3 end, the germline J gene is used to fill in that end. The V call is TRBV10-1, the J call TRBJ2-5, with 9 nucleotides matching TRBD2. The CDR3 is 14 amino acids. The germline gives CDR1 WNHNN, CDR2 SYGVQD (reference sequence). V gave up 7 bases and J gave up 1 base; unmatched junction bases: 4. CDR3 bases read: TGCGCCAGCAACCCGACTAGCGGCCAAGAGACC. It is translated as CASNPTSGQET. The CDR3 as a whole reads CASNPTSGQETQYF.